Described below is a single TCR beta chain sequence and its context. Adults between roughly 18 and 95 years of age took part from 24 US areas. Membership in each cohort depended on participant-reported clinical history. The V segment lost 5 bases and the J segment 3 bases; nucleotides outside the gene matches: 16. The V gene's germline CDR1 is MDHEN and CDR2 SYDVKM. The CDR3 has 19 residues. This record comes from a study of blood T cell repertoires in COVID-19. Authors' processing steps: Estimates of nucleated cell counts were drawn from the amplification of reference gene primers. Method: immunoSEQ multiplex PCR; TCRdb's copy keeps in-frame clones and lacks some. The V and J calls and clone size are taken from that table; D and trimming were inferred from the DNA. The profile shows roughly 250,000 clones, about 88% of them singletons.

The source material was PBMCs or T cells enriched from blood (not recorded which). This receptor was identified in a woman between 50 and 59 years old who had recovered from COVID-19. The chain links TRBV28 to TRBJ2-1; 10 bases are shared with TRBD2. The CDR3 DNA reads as TGTGCCAGCAGTCGGAGGAGTCTAGCGGGAGAGTATGACTACAATGAGCAGTTCTTC. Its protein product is CASSRRSLAGEYDYNEQFF.